Below, one T cell receptor beta chain is given with its context. V was shortened by 4 bases and J by 11 bases, with 15 bases between the two germline ends. The CDR3 consists of 13 residues. The V gene's germline CDR1 is MGHRA and CDR2 YSYEKL. This record comes from a study of blood T cell repertoires in COVID-19. Study-wide background: Samples of COVID-19 (acute and convalescent) were obtained from the United States, Italy and Spain.

One Seattle source followed patients from active infection through their disease course. Authors' data handling: Amplification of reference gene primers was used by the study to estimate nucleated cell counts. The method was immunoSEQ multiplex PCR; TCRdb's version includes in-frame clones alone and lacks a portion of them. V, J and clone size are those of that table, while D and trimming were read from the DNA. The data contain about 320,000 clones, 70% to 90% of them singletons. The source material was peripheral blood. The V gene is TRBV4-1, the J gene TRBJ2-1; no firm D call. The receptor was isolated from a young woman with COVID-19, enrolled during active disease. The CDR3 reads CASSPFRSEKQFF. CDR3 DNA: TGCGCCAGCAGCCCTTTTAGAAGCGAAAAGCAGTTCTTC.